This is a list of T cell receptor beta chains from one sample in a study of T-cell memory formation after mild COVID-19. From the 5' RACE reads, TCRdb called clonotypes with MiXCR, one entry per CDR3 protein. The table includes approximately 430,000 distinct CDR3 sequences, more than 20% detected once. The sequenced material came from PBMCs or a T cell subset sorted from them (not recorded which). The receptors derive from an adult woman who had mild COVID-19 (a few samples of this study predate the infection). Cell type and time point are not known. The CDR3 runs from the conserved cysteine through the conserved F or W. The D gene is left open where the match is weak. Some rows have no size entry. The others give once, few or many, or a class for an expanded clone.

J gene: TRBJ1-6
D gene: TRBD1
clone size: -
V gene: TRBV4-1
CDR3 protein: CASSQETGVNSPLHF
CDR3 DNA: TGCGCCAGCAGCCAAGAGACAGGGGTAAATTCACCCCTCCACTTT

J gene: TRBJ2-1
D gene: -
clone size: -
V gene: TRBV6-5
CDR3 protein: CASPISPGQFF
CDR3 DNA: TGTGCCAGCCCAATATCCCCGGGGCAGTTCTTC

J gene: TRBJ1-1
D gene: -
clone size: -
V gene: TRBV15
CDR3 protein: CATSRDRLGLMNTEAFF
CDR3 DNA: TGTGCCACCAGCAGAGATCGTTTAGGGCTAATGAACACTGAAGCTTTCTTT

J gene: TRBJ2-5
D gene: -
clone size: -
V gene: TRBV7-2
CDR3 protein: CASSVGRSQETQYF
CDR3 DNA: TGTGCCAGCAGCGTCGGACGGAGCCAAGAGACCCAGTACTTC

J gene: TRBJ1-1
D gene: -
clone size: -
V gene: TRBV25-1
CDR3 protein: CASSDTNTEAFF
CDR3 DNA: TGTGCCAGCAGTGACACAAACACTGAAGCTTTCTTT

J gene: TRBJ2-7
D gene: -
clone size: -
V gene: TRBV12-3/TRBV12-4
CDR3 protein: CASQPTASSYEQYF
CDR3 DNA: TGTGCCAGTCAACCGACCGCCAGCTCCTACGAGCAGTACTTC

J gene: TRBJ2-3
D gene: -
clone size: few
V gene: TRBV19
CDR3 protein: CASRGETGPRVNTQYF
CDR3 DNA: TGTGCCAGTAGGGGAGAGACAGGTCCTCGGGTTAATACGCAGTATTTT

J gene: TRBJ2-3
D gene: -
clone size: few
V gene: TRBV10-3
CDR3 protein: CAISAGPDTQYF
CDR3 DNA: TGTGCCATCAGCGCGGGGCCAGATACGCAGTATTTT

J gene: TRBJ1-3
D gene: -
clone size: -
V gene: TRBV20-1
CDR3 protein: CSAPDSLSGNTIYF
CDR3 DNA: TGCAGTGCACCCGACAGCCTCTCTGGAAACACCATATATTTT

J gene: TRBJ2-5
D gene: -
clone size: -
V gene: TRBV24-1
CDR3 protein: CATSDLIRPGQPETQYF
CDR3 DNA: TGTGCCACCAGTGATTTGATTAGGCCGGGACAACCAGAGACCCAGTACTTC

J gene: TRBJ2-7
D gene: -
clone size: few
V gene: TRBV4-3
CDR3 protein: CASSQEAGPSYEQYF
CDR3 DNA: TGCGCCAGCAGCCAAGAAGCGGGCCCCTCCTACGAGCAGTACTTC

J gene: TRBJ2-7
D gene: -
clone size: -
V gene: TRBV12-3/TRBV12-4
CDR3 protein: CASSLSGLTTYEQYF
CDR3 DNA: TGTGCCAGCAGCCTGTCGGGACTGACGACCTACGAGCAGTACTTC

J gene: TRBJ2-3
D gene: TRBD2
clone size: -
V gene: TRBV4-3
CDR3 protein: CASSQVSSGADTQYF
CDR3 DNA: TGCGCCAGCAGCCAAGTGTCTAGCGGGGCAGATACGCAGTATTTT

J gene: TRBJ1-2
D gene: -
clone size: few
V gene: TRBV7-9
CDR3 protein: CASRRETYGYTF
CDR3 DNA: TGTGCCAGCAGGAGAGAGACCTATGGCTACACCTTC

J gene: TRBJ2-6
D gene: TRBD1
clone size: few
V gene: TRBV9
CDR3 protein: CASSPLTGLSGANVLTF
CDR3 DNA: TGTGCCAGCAGCCCCCTGACAGGGCTCTCTGGGGCCAACGTCCTGACTTTC

J gene: TRBJ2-3
D gene: -
clone size: few
V gene: TRBV20-1
CDR3 protein: CSARDFVDSASTDTQYF
CDR3 DNA: TGCAGTGCTAGGGACTTCGTCGATAGCGCTAGCACAGATACGCAGTATTTT

J gene: TRBJ2-7
D gene: -
clone size: few
V gene: TRBV21-1
CDR3 protein: CASSKGQEYEQYF
CDR3 DNA: TGTGCCAGCAGCAAAGGACAAGAGTACGAGCAGTACTTC

J gene: TRBJ1-6
D gene: -
clone size: once
V gene: TRBV7-9
CDR3 protein: CASSLRPSHSPLHF
CDR3 DNA: TGTGCCAGCAGCCTTCGCCCTTCTCATTCACCCCTCCACTTT

J gene: TRBJ1-1
D gene: -
clone size: -
V gene: TRBV20-1
CDR3 protein: CSARIHADGGTEAFF
CDR3 DNA: TGCAGTGCTAGGATCCATGCGGACGGCGGCACTGAAGCTTTCTTT

J gene: TRBJ1-4
D gene: -
clone size: -
V gene: TRBV7-8
CDR3 protein: CASSSDRPNEKLFF
CDR3 DNA: TGTGCCAGCAGCTCGGACAGACCTAATGAAAAACTGTTTTTT

J gene: TRBJ2-1
D gene: -
clone size: -
V gene: TRBV24-1
CDR3 protein: CATYSPGRNEQFF
CDR3 DNA: TGTGCCACGTACAGCCCTGGTAGAAATGAGCAGTTCTTC

J gene: TRBJ1-2
D gene: -
clone size: once
V gene: TRBV5-1
CDR3 protein: CASSLGPGGQVYGYTF
CDR3 DNA: TGCGCCAGCAGCTTGGGGCCCGGGGGGCAGGTCTATGGCTACACCTTC

J gene: TRBJ2-1
D gene: -
clone size: few
V gene: TRBV7-9
CDR3 protein: CASSSNGPAGLNEQFF
CDR3 DNA: TGTGCCAGCAGCTCCAATGGCCCAGCTGGGCTCAATGAGCAGTTCTTC

J gene: TRBJ2-7
D gene: -
clone size: few
V gene: TRBV7-6
CDR3 protein: CASSMEETYEQYF
CDR3 DNA: TGTGCCAGCAGCATGGAAGAAACCTACGAGCAGTACTTC

J gene: TRBJ2-1
D gene: TRBD1
clone size: -
V gene: TRBV2
CDR3 protein: CAMLLGQGLFNEQFF
CDR3 DNA: TGTGCCATGCTACTCGGACAGGGTCTTTTCAATGAGCAGTTCTTC